One and the same sample provided the 16 T cell receptor beta chains below, sequenced in a study of T-cell reconstitution after alpha-beta-depleted transplantation in children. Unique molecular identifiers featured in how the TCRbeta library was prepared. TCRdb reprocessed the PCR reads via MiXCR and lists one record per CDR3 protein. The sample records around 300,000 distinct CDR3 sequences, 6.5% to 9% being singletons. Study findings and constraints: A year had passed since transplant, and T-cell counts and diversity by then came mostly from newly produced T cells.

Antigen specificity for these receptors is unknown. The material sequenced was peripheral blood, taken 360 days after TCRalphabeta/CD19-depleted stem cell transplant. These receptors came from a female patient aged 2-15 years who had a stem cell transplant for Fanconi anemia, so the T cells may come from the graft donor.

The chain carries TRBV7-3 and TRBJ2-2, with D uncertain. Per germline, CDR1 SGHTA and CDR2 FQGTGA. This CDR3 spans 14 amino acids. Trimming took 1 base from V and 4 from J, leaving 7 bases between them. CDR3 coding DNA: TGTGCCAGCAGCTTAAAAGGAATCACCGGGGAGCTGTTTTTT. Protein sequence: CASSLKGITGELFF. Using reference TRBV7-3 and TRBJ2-2 for the parts outside the CDR3, the full variable domain is GAGVSQTPSNKVTEKGKYVELRCDPISGHTALYWYRQSLGQGPEFLIYFQGTGAADDSGLPNDRFFAVRPEGSVSTLKIQRTERGDSAVYLCASSLKGITGELFFGEGSRLTVL.

Concerning this clonotype: Germline is not matched at one junction end, which may reflect a read error. V usage is TRBV2 and J usage is TRBJ1-5, with TRBD1 identical over 8 bases. CDR1 and CDR2 from the germline V gene are SNHLY and FYNNEI. The length of the CDR3 is 15 residues. CDR3 residues: CASSGDRWTSQAQHF. CDR3 DNA: TGTGCCAGCAGTGGGGACAGGTGGACAAGTCAGGCCCAGCATTTT.

This clonotype has ten or more counts. The chain links TRBV12-3 or TRBV12-4 to TRBJ1-2; possible D gene TRBD1, 6 bases. Trimming cost V 6 bases and J 4 bases, with 15 bases left between them. This CDR3 is 14 amino acids long. CDR3 residues: CASSRAQGSYGYTF. The DNA of the CDR3 is TGTGCCAGCAGCCGAGCACAGGGTAGCTATGGCTACACCTTC.

This clonotype was counted many times. The chain couples TRBV19 to TRBJ2-7, with D hard to call. Trimming took 4 bases from V and 2 from J, leaving 6 bases between them. The CDR3 has 12 amino acids. From germline, CDR1 is LNHDA and CDR2 SQIVND (reference sequence). CDR3 protein: CASSKGPYEQYF. DNA of the CDR3: TGTGCCAGTAGTAAGGGTCCCTACGAGCAGTACTTC.

This clonotype has just a few counts. V is TRBV6-2 or TRBV6-3 and J is TRBJ1-3; unclear D gene. V was pared by 0 bases and J by 8 bases, with 14 bases between. Germline V CDR1 and CDR2: MNHEY, SVGEGT. The CDR3 covers 15 residues. The CDR3: CASSYSMWVQDTIYF. The CDR3 DNA reads TGTGCCAGCAGTTACTCGATGTGGGTTCAAGACACCATATATTTT.

This chain joins TRBV5-4 and TRBJ2-5; 11 bases map to TRBD2. Germline CDR1 SGHNT, CDR2 YYREEE (reference sequence). After removal of 4 bases from V and 2 bases from J, the junction contained 7 bases not matched to a gene. The CDR3 has 16 residues. Here the CDR3 DNA reads TGTGCCAGCAGCCCAGGACTAGCGGGCATACAAGAGACCCAGTACTTC. Amino acid sequence: CASSPGLAGIQETQYF.

This clonotype was counted many times. The chain employs TRBV12-3 or TRBV12-4 and TRBJ1-4; the match to TRBD1 covers 8 bases. J was trimmed by 11 bases and V by 6 bases; bases with no gene match: 8. CDR3 length: 13 residues. In DNA form, the CDR3 reads TGTGCCAGCAGGACGACAGGGGCGGGGAAACTGTTTTTT. Translation gives CASRTTGAGKLFF.

This clonotype showed up many times. The chain carries TRBV6-1 and TRBJ2-2; no definite D call. The V gene's germline CDR1 is MNHNS and CDR2 SASEGT. Trimming removed 6 bases from V and 3 bases from J, with 11 bases in between. The CDR3 consists of 14 residues. CDR3 sequence reads: CASSENDYTGELFF. DNA for the CDR3: TGTGCCAGCAGCGAGAACGATTACACCGGGGAGCTGTTTTTT.

Many counts were recorded for this clonotype. The CDR3 is CASRLAGMNTGELFF. The CDR3 DNA sequence: TGTGCCAGCAGATTAGCGGGGATGAACACCGGGGAGCTGTTTTTT. The chain recombines TRBV6-5 with TRBJ2-2, with TRBD2 matching over 8 bases. Germline lookup yields CDR1 MNHEY and CDR2 SVGAGI. CDR3 length equals 15 residues. V gave up 6 bases and J gave up 1 base; unmatched junction bases: 4.

This clonotype was detected ten times or more. The V gene is TRBV5-1, the J gene TRBJ1-6; D remains ambiguous. Between the trimmed V and J ends, which lost 3 bases and 5 bases, there was a span of 9 bases. The CDR3 is 14 amino acids. From germline, CDR1 is SGHRS and CDR2 YFSETQ. The CDR3 reads CASSYGYHNSPLHF. The CDR3, as DNA: TGCGCCAGCAGCTACGGTTACCATAATTCACCCCTCCACTTT.

This clonotype appeared many times. The V gene is TRBV20-1, the J gene TRBJ2-3; a weak D match, TRBD2 (6 bases). The V end was cut by 4 bases, the J end by 2 bases, with 16 bases between. Germline-derived CDR1 and CDR2 are DFQATT and SNEGSKA (reference sequence). The CDR3 has 15 amino acids. Here the CDR3 DNA reads TGCAGTGCTACGCCCGGGGCGGGGCTCACAGATACGCAGTATTTT. This translates into CSATPGAGLTDTQYF.

In its sample, this clonotype was seen many times. The gene calls are TRBV15 and TRBJ1-2; TRBD1 matches at 7 bases. The CDR3 totals 14 residues. After removal of 7 bases from V and 1 base from J, the junction contained 6 bases not matched to a gene. CDR1 is LNHNV, CDR2 YYDKDF, per germline (reference sequence). The CDR3 DNA follows: TGTGCCACCACCGTGGGACAGCTTAACTATGGCTACACCTTC. This translates into CATTVGQLNYGYTF.

This clonotype was counted at least ten times. The chain joins TRBV2 to TRBJ1-5; no reliable D call. The germline V and J ends were trimmed by 1 base and 3 bases, with 7 bases remaining between them. CDR1 and CDR2 (germline): SNHLY, FYNNEI. This CDR3 has 14 amino acids. The CDR3 is CASSEGRINQPQHF. CDR3 DNA sequence: TGTGCCAGCAGTGAAGGGCGGATCAATCAGCCCCAGCATTTT.

This clonotype was picked up many times. V is TRBV20-1 and J is TRBJ1-1; D is uncertain. This CDR3 is built from 10 residues. Trimming cost V 2 bases and J 3 bases, with 1 base left between them. Per germline, CDR1 DFQATT and CDR2 SNEGSKA (reference sequence). The DNA for the CDR3 is TGCAGTGCTAGACACACTGAAGCTTTCTTT. Translation gives CSARHTEAFF.

Ten or more counts support this clonotype. This chain connects TRBV9 to TRBJ2-1; 7 bases map to TRBD2. CDR3 size: 14 residues. Germline assignment: CDR1 SGDLS and CDR2 YYNGEE. V trimming: 2 bases; J trimming: 6 bases; junction bases outside the gene matches: 5. CDR3 DNA sequence: TGTGCCAGCAGCGTGTCGGGAGGAGTCAATGAGCAGTTCTTC. The encoded protein is CASSVSGGVNEQFF. The whole variable domain, remainder taken from reference TRBV9 and TRBJ2-1, is DSGVTQTPKHLITATGQRVTLRCSPRSGDLSVYWYQQSLDQGLQFLIQYYNGEERAKGNILERFSAQQFPDLHSELNLSSLELGDSALYFCASSVSGGVNEQFFGPGTRLTVL.

The V call is TRBV5-1, the J call TRBJ2-5; 8 bases map to TRBD2. This CDR3 contains 16 residues. Germline loops: CDR1 SGHRS, CDR2 YFSETQ. After removal of 3 bases from V and 5 bases from J, the junction contained 12 bases not matched to a gene. In DNA, the CDR3 is TGCGCCAGCAGCTCAGCCCTCTTTGGCGGGGGGGAGACCCAGTACTTC. As protein: CASSSALFGGGETQYF.